The rows below give T cell receptor beta chains drawn from one sample of a study of early T cells in non-severe SARS-CoV-2 infection. TCRdb used MiXCR to reprocess the 5' RACE reads, holding one entry per CDR3 protein. The top ten clones hold around 2.4% of a sample with fewer than 100,000 distinct CDR3 sequences, roughly 13% of them seen once. Source material: whole blood. Receptors originate from an adult who was a healthcare worker with PCR-confirmed SARS-CoV-2 infection or an uninfected control (not recorded which). Each CDR3 is given with its conserved first and last residue.

v_call cdr3_aa
TRBV6-5 CASSYSVGAHATNEKLFF
TRBV20-1 CSASPPGQGGGYTF
TRBV18 CASSPPDGSNEKLFF
TRBV7-2 CASSLDPGVGGYTF
TRBV6-5 CASAQTRGTYNEQFF
TRBV18 CASSPPSTTTDTQYF
TRBV4-3 CASSQDLQGLGYTF
TRBV6-2/TRBV6-3 CASTSLGTGRSRYEQYF
TRBV6-6 CASSSRTSGASEQYF
TRBV27 CASSFTPGYYEQYF
TRBV20-1 CSARLAGWENIQYF
TRBV6-1 CASSADWTDYEQYF
TRBV29-1 CSGSLGALNTGELFF
TRBV6-6 CASSTYSSPLHF
TRBV28 CASSSGGVDNEQFF
TRBV7-6 CASSLQIAGQETQYF
TRBV11-1 CASSLVGSYNEQFF
TRBV5-5 CASSFPGTEAYEQYF
TRBV28 CASSLRLAGGNGELFF
TRBV7-2 CASSLRRRDYGYTF
TRBV27 CASSLTNTDTQYF
TRBV27 CASSLLDRYEQYF
TRBV25-1 CASSEFAGEAFF
TRBV9 CASSAQLGPQGGEQFF
TRBV11-2 CASSSGGLLAKNIQYF
TRBV27 CASRTYALTGDNEQFF
TRBV3-1 CASTSRGPYNEQFF
TRBV29-1 CSVVAVGAGTEAFF
TRBV2 CASSDEEQYF
TRBV28 CASRRGTRTIEQYF
TRBV6-1 CATRRGVNTEAFF
TRBV20-1 CSAQRGTVTYEQYF
TRBV3-1 CASSRQQGVGTGELFF
TRBV5-1 CASRWGSSAGSYEQYF
TRBV4-1 CASSQDNGFSNVLTF
TRBV3-1 CASSQRDRASTDTQYF
TRBV11-2 CASSYNRGQATDTQYF
TRBV7-9 CASSSAATGGRRDTQYF
TRBV6-2/TRBV6-3 CASSYFQTYEQYF
TRBV7-9 CASSSSIGYTF
TRBV29-1 CSELASDQETQYF
TRBV7-9 CASSLKGLTGELFF
TRBV5-1 CASSRDSFAYEQYF
TRBV7-9 CASSRALQETQYF
TRBV7-8 CASRPPVTYEQYF
TRBV4-1 CASSGQETSYEQYF
TRBV7-6 CASSSQGVRGGEAFF
TRBV7-2 CASSFTPGTGDNEQFF
TRBV6-5 CASRRDRSSGETQYF